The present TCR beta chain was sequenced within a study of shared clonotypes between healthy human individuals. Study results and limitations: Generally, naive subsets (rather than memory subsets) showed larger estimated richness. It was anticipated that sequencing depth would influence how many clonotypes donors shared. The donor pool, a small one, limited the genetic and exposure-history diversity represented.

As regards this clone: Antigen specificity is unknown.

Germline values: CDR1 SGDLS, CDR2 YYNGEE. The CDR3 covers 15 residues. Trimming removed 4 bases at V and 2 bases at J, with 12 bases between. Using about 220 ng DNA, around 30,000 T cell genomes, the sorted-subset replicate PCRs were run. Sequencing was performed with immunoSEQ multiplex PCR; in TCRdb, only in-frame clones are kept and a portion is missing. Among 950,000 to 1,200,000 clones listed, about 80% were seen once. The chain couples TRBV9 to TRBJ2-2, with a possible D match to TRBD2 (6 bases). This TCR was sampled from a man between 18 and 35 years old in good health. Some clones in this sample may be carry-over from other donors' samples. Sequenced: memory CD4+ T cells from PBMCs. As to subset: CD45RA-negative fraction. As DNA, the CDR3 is TGTGCCAGCAGCTTGGGACTGTCTAACACCGGGGAGCTGTTTTTT. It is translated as CASSLGLSNTGELFF.